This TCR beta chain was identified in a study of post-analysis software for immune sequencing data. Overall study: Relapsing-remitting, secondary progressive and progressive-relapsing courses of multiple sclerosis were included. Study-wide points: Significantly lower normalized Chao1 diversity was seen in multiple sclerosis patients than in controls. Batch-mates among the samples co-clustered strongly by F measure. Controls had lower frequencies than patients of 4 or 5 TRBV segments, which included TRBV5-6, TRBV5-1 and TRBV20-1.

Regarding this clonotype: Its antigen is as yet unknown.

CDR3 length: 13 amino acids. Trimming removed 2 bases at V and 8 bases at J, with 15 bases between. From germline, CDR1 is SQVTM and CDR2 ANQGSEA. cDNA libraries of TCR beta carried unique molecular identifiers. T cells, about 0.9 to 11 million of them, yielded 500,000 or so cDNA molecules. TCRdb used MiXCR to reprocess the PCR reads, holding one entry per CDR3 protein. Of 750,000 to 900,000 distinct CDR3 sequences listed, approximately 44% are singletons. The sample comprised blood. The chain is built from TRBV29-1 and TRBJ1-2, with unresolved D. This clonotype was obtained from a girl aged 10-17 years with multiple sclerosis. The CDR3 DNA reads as TGCAGCGTTGAATCTTCCCCCATGACGGGCTACACCTTC. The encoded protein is CSVESSPMTGYTF.